This TCR beta chain was obtained from a study of blood T cell repertoires in COVID-19. About the research overall: T cells, B-cell-depleted T cells, or PBMCs supplied cDNA or gDNA.

Enrollment of patients from Seattle took place during active infection, with longitudinal follow-up. Assay: immunoSEQ multiplex PCR; the TCRdb copy retains only in-frame clones and omits some. The sample has 150,000 to 200,000 clones; approximately 88% are singletons. The CDR3 spans 19 residues. V lost 4 bases and J 0 bases, leaving 20 bases between the germline ends. Germline CDR1 and CDR2: KGHDR and SFDVKD. The chain carries TRBV24-1 and TRBJ2-2; a possible D gene is TRBD1 (6 bases). Sequences were obtained from peripheral blood. This clonotype was sampled from a woman in her thirties or forties with COVID-19, enrolled during active disease. The CDR3 DNA reads as TGTGCCACCAGTGACCGGAACCGGGACACGAGCGCGAACACCGGGGAGCTGTTTTTT. Its translation: CATSDRNRDTSANTGELFF.